This is a list of T cell receptor beta chains from one sample in a study of blood T cell repertoires in COVID-19. Libraries were prepared by immunoSEQ multiplex PCR; TCRdb keeps only in-frame clonotypes and omits some of them. The sample holds around 99,000 clones, 84% seen once. The sequenced material came from peripheral blood. These receptors were obtained from a human donor in a cohort sampled during active COVID-19. Both conserved end residues are part of each CDR3. D genes are given only for firm matches. A clone size is listed for some rows: how often the clone was seen (once, few, many), or a class if it is expanded.

clone_size j_call v_call d_call cdr3_nt cdr3_aa
- TRBJ2-1 TRBV10-3 TRBD1 TGTGCCATCAGTGGGATAGGACAGGGGCGGGAGGAGCAGTTCTTC CAISGIGQGREEQFF
- TRBJ2-7 TRBV4-2 TRBD2 TGTGCCAGCAGCTCTTTTTCTAGCGGGAGCTCCTACGAGCAGTACTTC CASSSFSSGSSYEQYF
- TRBJ2-1 TRBV3-1/TRBV3-2 - TGTGCCAGCAGCCATGGACGGGGGAGTGGGAGCGATGAGCAGTTCTTC CASSHGRGSGSDEQFF
- TRBJ2-7 TRBV12-3/TRBV12-4 TRBD1 TGTGCCAGCAGCCTCGGACAGGGTGGCGAGCAGTACTTC CASSLGQGGEQYF
once TRBJ2-1 TRBV7-9 - TGTGCCAGCAGTCCAGGGCCCCCCCCCTGGGTCTTC CASSPGPPPWVF
- TRBJ1-4 TRBV4-3 - TGCGCCAGCAGCCAAGATAGGCGGGAAAAACTGTTTTTT CASSQDRREKLFF
- TRBJ2-1 TRBV7-2 TRBD2 TGTGCCAGCAGCTTAGGGCCTAGCGGGAGTCGCGGCAATGAGCAGTTCTTC CASSLGPSGSRGNEQFF
- TRBJ1-6 TRBV5-4 TRBD1 TGTGCCAGCAGCTTGGATGGGACAGGGATTAATTCACCCCTCCACTTT CASSLDGTGINSPLHF
- TRBJ2-5 TRBV3-1/TRBV3-2 - TGTGCCAGCAGCCACAGGGCCGGAGAGACCCAGTACTTC CASSHRAGETQYF
- TRBJ1-1 TRBV7-2 - TGTGCCAGCAGCTCTCACCTAGACAGGATAGGGGCTTTCTTT CASSSHLDRIGAFF
- TRBJ1-5 TRBV7-2 - TGTGCCAGCAGCACTTATAATCAGCCCCAGCATTTT CASSTYNQPQHF
- TRBJ1-1 TRBV7-9 - TGTGCCAGCAGCTTAACCGGGGGTCGGGGTGGTACTGAAGCTTTCTTT CASSLTGGRGGTEAFF
- TRBJ2-1 TRBV6-5 - TGTGCCACCAAACTATCCGGCTCCTACAATGAGCAGTTCTTC CATKLSGSYNEQFF
- TRBJ1-5 TRBV6-5 - TGTGCCAGCAGTTTCGACAGCTATAGCAATCAGCCCCAGCATTTT CASSFDSYSNQPQHF
- TRBJ2-1 TRBV6-6 - TGTGCCAGCAGTCGATCAAGCTCGGCCTACAATGAGCAGTTCTTC CASSRSSSAYNEQFF
- TRBJ1-1 TRBV19 - TGTGCCAGCCAGGCGATGAACACTGAAGCTTTTTTT CASQAMNTEAFF
- TRBJ1-1 TRBV30 - TGTGCCTGGAGAGGGGTCGAGAACACTGAAGCTTTCTTT CAWRGVENTEAFF
- TRBJ1-2 TRBV6-1 - TGTGCCAGCAGTGAAGCGCTTCTGGGGGGCTATGGCTACACCTTC CASSEALLGGYGYTF
- TRBJ2-7 TRBV5-6 TRBD1 TGTGCCAGCAGCTTGGGACAGGGGGCTAGCTACGAGCAGTACTTC CASSLGQGASYEQYF
- TRBJ1-1 TRBV5-1 TRBD1 TGCGCCAGCAGCCTTGGGGGGACAGCTAGTGAAGCTTTCTTT CASSLGGTASEAFF
- TRBJ1-5 TRBV6-2/TRBV6-3 - TGTGCCAGCAGTTCCAATAGGAGGGCGGGCAATCAGCCCCAGCATTTT CASSSNRRAGNQPQHF
- TRBJ1-2 TRBV7-2 - TGTGCCAGCAGCTTTACCGGGTCCCACTATGGCTACACCTTC CASSFTGSHYGYTF
- TRBJ1-5 TRBV10-3 - TGTGCCTCGGGCGGGGGCAATCAGCCCCAGCATTTT CASGGGNQPQHF
- TRBJ2-6 TRBV6-2/TRBV6-3 - TGTGCCAGCAGTTATTATGACCGAAGGAGCTCTGGGGCCAACGTCCTGACTTTC CASSYYDRRSSGANVLTF
once TRBJ1-1 TRBV7-9 TRBD1 TGTGCCAGCAGCTCTATAGGGACAGGGAACACTGAAGCTTTCTTT CASSSIGTGNTEAFF
- TRBJ2-7 TRBV10-1 TRBD1 TGCGCCAACCCAGACAGGGTAGATATCGTTAACTACGAGCAGTACTTC CANPDRVDIVNYEQYF
- TRBJ1-4 TRBV18 TRBD1 TGTGCCAGCTCACATTGGGACAGGGAGACCGAAAAACTGTTTTTT CASSHWDRETEKLFF
many TRBJ1-5 TRBV19 - TGTGCCAGTAGTATTTCGGGCAATCAGCCCCAGCATTTT CASSISGNQPQHF
few TRBJ2-2 TRBV7-2 TRBD2 TGTGCCAGCAGCTCTAGCGGGGCGGATTCGAACACCGGGGAGCTGTTTTTT CASSSSGADSNTGELFF
- TRBJ2-4 TRBV28 TRBD2 TGTGCCAGCAGTTCCGGGACTAGCGGGAGAAACATTCAGTACTTC CASSSGTSGRNIQYF
- TRBJ2-1 TRBV7-9 TRBD2 TGTGCCGCTAGCGGCACCTACAATGAGCAGTTCTTC CAASGTYNEQFF
- TRBJ2-1 TRBV18 TRBD2 TGTGCCAGCTCACCACCGCTTGGCCTAGCGGGAGTCAATGAGCAGTTCTTC CASSPPLGLAGVNEQFF
- TRBJ2-1 TRBV27 TRBD2 TGTGCCAGCAGTTACGGGACTACCCGAGGGAATGAGCAGTTCTTC CASSYGTTRGNEQFF
- TRBJ1-2 TRBV24-1 - TGTGCCACCAGTGATGCCAGGGACTACACCTTC CATSDARDYTF
- TRBJ2-3 TRBV7-3 - TGTGCCAGCAGCTTAGACCGATGGGCAACAGATACGCAGTATTTT CASSLDRWATDTQYF
- TRBJ1-3 TRBV28 - TGTGCCAGCAGTTTCTCGACAGACTCTGGAAACACCATATATTTT CASSFSTDSGNTIYF
few TRBJ2-1 TRBV18 - TGTGCCAGCTCACCACCTAATCGACTTCACAATGAGCAGTTCTTC CASSPPNRLHNEQFF
- TRBJ2-3 TRBV7-8 TRBD2 TGTGCCAGCAGCTCGAAGACTAGCGGGGTATTGACAGATACGCAGTATTTT CASSSKTSGVLTDTQYF
- TRBJ2-3 TRBV10-3 TRBD1 TGTGCCATCAGCAGCCCGACAGGGTCGACAGATACGCAGTATTTT CAISSPTGSTDTQYF
once TRBJ1-4 TRBV15 TRBD1 TGTGCCACCAGCACCACGAGAGGGGGCGAGTTCGAAAAACTGTTTTTT CATSTTRGGEFEKLFF
few TRBJ1-4 TRBV7-9 - TGTGCCAGCAGAGGGAGGGGAGGGAACGAAAAACTGTTTTTT CASRGRGGNEKLFF
- TRBJ2-5 TRBV7-9 TRBD2 TGTGCCAGCAGCTTAAAACTAGCGGGGCAAGAGACCCAGTACTTC CASSLKLAGQETQYF
- TRBJ1-2 TRBV4-1 - TGCGCCAGCAGGGGGTCGGGAGAATCGAGGGGCTACACCTTC CASRGSGESRGYTF
- TRBJ2-7 TRBV6-2/TRBV6-3 TRBD1 TGTGCCAGCAGTTCGCCCGGGACAGCTAACGAGCAGTACTTC CASSSPGTANEQYF
- TRBJ2-2 TRBV5-4 - TGTGCCAGCGGGGCCGGGGGAAACACCGGGGAGCTGTTTTTT CASGAGGNTGELFF
- TRBJ2-7 TRBV6-1 TRBD1 TGTGCCAGCAGTGAAATGGGACAGGGGACGAAGTACGAGCAGTACTTC CASSEMGQGTKYEQYF
- TRBJ1-2 TRBV3-1/TRBV3-2 TRBD1 TGTGCCAGCAGCCAAGGACAGGGGTGGGATGGCTACACCTTC CASSQGQGWDGYTF
- TRBJ1-4 TRBV20-1 - TGCAGTGCCGGTAATGAAAAACTGTTTTTT CSAGNEKLFF
- TRBJ2-3 TRBV11-3 TRBD2 TGTGCCAGCAGCTTAGAGGGGGGGGTCACAGATACGCAGTATTTT CASSLEGGVTDTQYF